This T cell receptor beta chain was profiled in a study of T cell repertoires in cytomegalovirus infection. On the study more broadly: Carrying CMV and the relevant HLA type showed in public TCR beta signatures. Study-level results: CMV-specific TCR beta clonotypes restricted by HLA-C were the ones dominating the ex vivo response.

This clonotype was observed many times. The antigen is unknown. TCRdb redid the calling of the reads with MiXCR, one entry per CDR3 protein. There are 490,000 or so distinct CDR3 sequences in the sample; about 11% occur only once, and roughly a tenth lies in the top ten. The CDR3 sequence is 18 residues long. Germline V gene sequence: CDR1 MDHEN, CDR2 SYDVKM. Trimming at V came to 5 bases and at J to 0 bases, leaving 5 bases not matched to a gene. This chain links TRBV28 with TRBJ2-4; 15 nucleotides line up with TRBD2. The receptor was derived from a human donor in good health (CMV status not recorded). Some clones in this sample may be carry-over from other donors' samples. The sequenced sample consisted of PBMCs. The CDR3 is CASSVGLAGGLAKNIQYF. The CDR3 DNA reads TGTGCCAGCAGTGTCGGACTAGCGGGAGGGTTAGCCAAAAACATTCAGTACTTC.